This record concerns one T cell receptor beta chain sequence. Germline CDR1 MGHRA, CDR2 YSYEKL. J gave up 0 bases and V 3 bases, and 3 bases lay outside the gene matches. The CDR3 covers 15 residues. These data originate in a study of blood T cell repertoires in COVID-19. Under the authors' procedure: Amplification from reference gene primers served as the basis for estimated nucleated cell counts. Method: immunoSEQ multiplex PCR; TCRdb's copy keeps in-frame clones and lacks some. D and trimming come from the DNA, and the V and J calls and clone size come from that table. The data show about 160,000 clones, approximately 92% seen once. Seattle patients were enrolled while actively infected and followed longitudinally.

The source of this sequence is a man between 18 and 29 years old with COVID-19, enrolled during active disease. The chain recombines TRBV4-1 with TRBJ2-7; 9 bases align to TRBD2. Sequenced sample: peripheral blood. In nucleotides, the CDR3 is TGCGCCAGCAGCCAGACTAGCGGCAGCTCCTACGAGCAGTACTTC. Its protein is CASSQTSGSSYEQYF.